These T cell receptor beta chains were read from a single sample in a study of T cells after yellow fever vaccination. Each CDR3 protein is one row after TCRdb ran MiXCR on the 5' RACE reads. Among some 160,000 distinct CDR3 sequences listed, 9.3% were seen once. The specimen was CD8+ T cells sorted from PBMCs, collected 45 days after the yellow fever booster vaccination. The source of these receptors is a man in his late teens or twenties who received the YFV17D yellow fever vaccine. Both conserved end residues are part of each CDR3. A D gene is named only where the DNA matches it firmly. Only part of the rows carry a size: once, few, many, or a class if the clone is expanded.

abundance,v_gene,j_gene,d_gene,CDR3nt,CDR3aa
many,TRBV7-3,TRBJ2-1,TRBD2,TGTGCCAGCAGGGGCGGGAGATATAATGAGCAGTTCTTC,CASRGGRYNEQFF
.,TRBV29-1,TRBJ2-7,.,TGCAGCGTTGAAGTAGATCTCTACGAGCAGTACTTC,CSVEVDLYEQYF
many,TRBV20-1,TRBJ2-7,.,TGCAGTGCAACCCGACTAGAGGGGGCCTACGAGCAGTACTTC,CSATRLEGAYEQYF
few,TRBV7-9,TRBJ2-1,.,TGTGCCAGCAGCTTAGTGTCATCAGCGGAGAATGAGCAGTTCTTC,CASSLVSSAENEQFF
.,TRBV12-3/TRBV12-4,TRBJ1-1,.,TGTGCCAGCAGCCAGACAGAACTAAACACTGAAGCTTTCTTT,CASSQTELNTEAFF
many,TRBV9,TRBJ2-1,TRBD2,TGTGCCAGCAGCTCCAGCGGGGATTACAATGAGCAGTTCTTC,CASSSSGDYNEQFF
few,TRBV4-3,TRBJ1-2,.,TGCGCCAGCAGCCAAGATTCACCCCCTTCCAGGGGTCCCTATGGCTACACCTTC,CASSQDSPPSRGPYGYTF
few,TRBV7-9,TRBJ2-7,.,TGTGCCAGCAGCCCCCCCGGGTTGGGGCACGAGCAGTACTTC,CASSPPGLGHEQYF
few,TRBV7-9,TRBJ2-4,.,TGTGCCAGCAGCGGCGTAGCCAAAAACATTCAGTACTTC,CASSGVAKNIQYF
few,TRBV7-2,TRBJ2-1,.,TGTGCCAGCAGCTTAGGTCCCTATCAGGAGGAGCAGTTCTTC,CASSLGPYQEEQFF
few,TRBV9,TRBJ2-1,TRBD2,TGTGCCAGCAGTCTCGGGATATTGGTGGCTAGCGGGTCTGCTACGGATGAGCAGTTCTTC,CASSLGILVASGSATDEQFF
many,TRBV7-8,TRBJ2-5,TRBD2,TGTGCCAGCAGCTTAGTCCTAGCGGCGCAAGAGACCCAGTACTTC,CASSLVLAAQETQYF
many,TRBV27,TRBJ2-1,.,TGTGCCAGCAGTTGGGACGTAAGCTCCTACAATGAGCAGTTCTTC,CASSWDVSSYNEQFF
.,TRBV15,TRBJ2-1,.,TGTGCCACCAGCGTGGGGTTAAGCTCCTACAATGAGCAGTTCTTC,CATSVGLSSYNEQFF
.,TRBV28,TRBJ2-2,.,TGTGCCAGCAGTTCTAGGTTGAACACCGGGGAGCTGTTTTTT,CASSSRLNTGELFF
few,TRBV27,TRBJ1-4,.,TGTGCCAGCAGTCCTTTGGTCCCGGGTGAAAAACTGTTTTTT,CASSPLVPGEKLFF
few,TRBV4-3,TRBJ2-5,TRBD2,TGCGCCAGCAGCCAAGATGCTAGCGGGGGGCAAGAGACCCAGTACTTC,CASSQDASGGQETQYF
few,TRBV11-2,TRBJ2-5,TRBD2,TGTGCCAGCAGCTCGCGGACTAGCGGGGCGTACCAAGAGACCCAGTACTTC,CASSSRTSGAYQETQYF
many,TRBV4-3,TRBJ1-2,.,TGCGCCAGCAGCCAAGACCAGGGCAACTATGGCTACACCTTC,CASSQDQGNYGYTF
many,TRBV6-5,TRBJ2-7,TRBD1,TGTGCCAGCAGCCACTCAGGGAGACAGGGGGCCCCCTACGAGCAGTACTTC,CASSHSGRQGAPYEQYF
.,TRBV4-3,TRBJ2-5,.,TGCGCCAGCAGCTCGGGGCAGTTTTCCCAAGAGACCCAGTACTTC,CASSSGQFSQETQYF
.,TRBV4-3,TRBJ1-2,TRBD1,TGCGCCAGCAGCCAAGATTGGGGACAGGTCCTCTATGGCTACACCTTC,CASSQDWGQVLYGYTF
.,TRBV29-1,TRBJ2-1,.,TGCAGCGTTGAACCTCCTAAGTACAATGAGCAGTTCTTC,CSVEPPKYNEQFF
few,TRBV7-2,TRBJ1-5,.,TGTGCCAGCAGCTTAGCGCCGGGGGTCATGCCCCAGCCCCAGCATTTT,CASSLAPGVMPQPQHF
many,TRBV20-1,TRBJ2-2,.,TGCAGTGCTAGAGAGAAGGGGAGAACGAACACCGGGGAGCTGTTTTTT,CSAREKGRTNTGELFF
.,TRBV12-3/TRBV12-4,TRBJ2-3,TRBD2,TGTGCCAGCAGACATTCTAGCGGGGGATTCACAGATACGCAGTATTTT,CASRHSSGGFTDTQYF
.,TRBV5-1,TRBJ1-2,TRBD1,TGCGCCAGCAGCTTGTACGACAGGGGGAACTATGGCTACACCTTC,CASSLYDRGNYGYTF